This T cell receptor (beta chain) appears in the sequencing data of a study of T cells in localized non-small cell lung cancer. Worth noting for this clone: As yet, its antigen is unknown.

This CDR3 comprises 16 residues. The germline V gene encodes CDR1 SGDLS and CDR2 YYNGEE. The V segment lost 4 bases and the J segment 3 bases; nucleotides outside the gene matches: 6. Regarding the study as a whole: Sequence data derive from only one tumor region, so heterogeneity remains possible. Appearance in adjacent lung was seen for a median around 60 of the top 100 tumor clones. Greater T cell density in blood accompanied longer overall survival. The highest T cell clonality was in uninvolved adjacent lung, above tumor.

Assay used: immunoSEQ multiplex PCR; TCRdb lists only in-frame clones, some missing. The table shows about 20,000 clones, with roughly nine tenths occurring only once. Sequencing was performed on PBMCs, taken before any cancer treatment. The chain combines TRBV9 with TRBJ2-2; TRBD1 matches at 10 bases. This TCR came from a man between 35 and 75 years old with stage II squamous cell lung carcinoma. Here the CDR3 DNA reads TGTGCCAGCAGCCTAGGGACAGGGGCTTACACCGGGGAGCTGTTTTTT. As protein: CASSLGTGAYTGELFF. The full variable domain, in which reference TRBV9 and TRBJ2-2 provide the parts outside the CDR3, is DSGVTQTPKHLITATGQRVTLRCSPRSGDLSVYWYQQSLDQGLQFLIQYYNGEERAKGNILERFSAQQFPDLHSELNLSSLELGDSALYFCASSLGTGAYTGELFFGEGSRLTVL.